This T cell receptor beta chain derives from a study of blood T cell repertoires in COVID-19. At the level of the study: T cells, B-cell-depleted T cells, or PBMCs supplied cDNA or gDNA.

The germline CDR1 and CDR2 sequences are MNHEY and SVGAGI. CDR3 length equals 13 residues. V was clipped by 5 bases and J by 1 base, with 8 bases between them. TCRdb keeps only in-frame clones here, not all; method: immunoSEQ multiplex PCR. The table includes about 130,000 clones, about 89% detected once. This TCR was sampled from a man aged 60 to 75 with active or convalescent COVID-19. Sequencing used peripheral blood. This chain connects TRBV6-5 to TRBJ2-5; no reliable D call. CDR3 sequence: CASSRHSQETQYF. The CDR3 DNA is TGTGCCAGCAGTAGACACAGCCAAGAGACCCAGTACTTC.